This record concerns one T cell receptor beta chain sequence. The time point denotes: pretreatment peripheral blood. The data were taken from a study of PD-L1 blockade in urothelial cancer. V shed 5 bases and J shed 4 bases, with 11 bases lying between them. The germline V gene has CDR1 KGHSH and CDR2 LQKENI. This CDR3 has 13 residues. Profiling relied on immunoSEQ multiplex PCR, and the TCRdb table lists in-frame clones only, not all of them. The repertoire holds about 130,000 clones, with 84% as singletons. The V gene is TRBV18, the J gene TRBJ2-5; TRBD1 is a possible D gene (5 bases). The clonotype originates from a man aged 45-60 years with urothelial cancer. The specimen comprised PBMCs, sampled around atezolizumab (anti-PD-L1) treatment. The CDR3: CASSNSRAETQYF. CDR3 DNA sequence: TGTGCCAGCTCAAATAGCAGGGCAGAGACCCAGTACTTC.